The rows below give T cell receptor beta chains drawn from one sample of a study of T cell changes during pregnancy in multiple sclerosis. Data came from immunoSEQ multiplex PCR; TCRdb stores just in-frame clones and leaves some out. The data contain about 40,000 clones, around 94% of them seen just once; the ten biggest clones take up about 1.8%. This material consisted of peripheral blood, taken in the third trimester of pregnancy. The receptors were gathered from a female donor with multiple sclerosis, enrolled in a pregnancy study. Both conserved end residues are part of each CDR3. Fields, in order: J gene, D gene, clone size, V gene, CDR3 protein. D genes are given only for firm matches. Only part of the rows carry a size: once, few, many, or a class if the clone is expanded.

TRBJ2-1,TRBD1,.,TRBV6-5,CASRRGQVYNEQFF
TRBJ2-7,.,.,TRBV11-2,CASSLVWTGAYEQYF
TRBJ1-1,.,.,TRBV5-1,CASTSNGLEAFF
TRBJ2-7,.,.,TRBV18,CASNERRESQGHF
TRBJ2-1,.,.,TRBV7-9,CASSLLGAREQFF
TRBJ1-6,.,.,TRBV5-8,CASSLGPGGNSPLHF
TRBJ2-1,.,.,TRBV27,CASSPGTFYNEQFF
TRBJ2-3,.,.,TRBV27,CASSLLVRGDTQYF
TRBJ1-2,.,.,TRBV19,CASGTGIGYTF
TRBJ1-1,.,.,TRBV6-1,CASSAFGGAPNTEAFF
TRBJ1-3,TRBD1,.,TRBV5-1,CASSLGTGGSLSSGNTIYF
TRBJ1-2,.,once,TRBV6-5,CASSLDSNYGYTF
TRBJ2-1,.,.,TRBV2,CASSVETEQFF
TRBJ2-1,.,few,TRBV20-1,CVTGTHNEQFF
TRBJ1-5,TRBD1,.,TRBV7-9,CASSSGQGTNQPQHF
TRBJ1-5,.,.,TRBV5-1,CASKAEGSNQPQHF
TRBJ1-2,TRBD1,.,TRBV6-6,CASTREGQRTNGYTF
TRBJ2-1,TRBD2,once,TRBV6-4,CASRVLAGAYDEQFF
TRBJ2-2,.,.,TRBV5-1,CASSPQLLVGGSGELFF
TRBJ1-1,.,.,TRBV7-8,CASSPIQGNTEAFF
TRBJ2-7,.,.,TRBV6-1,CASRELHRVVYEQYF
TRBJ1-1,TRBD1,.,TRBV30,CAWSTGTGDTEAFF
TRBJ2-3,TRBD2,once,TRBV7-2,CASLQGLAGTDTQYF
TRBJ2-7,TRBD1,once,TRBV9,CASSARQGIEQYF
TRBJ2-7,TRBD2,.,TRBV6-5,CASSPLAGSSYEQYF
TRBJ2-7,.,.,TRBV29-1,CSVVEYEQYF
TRBJ2-7,.,.,TRBV7-6,CASSLGAGALYEQYF
TRBJ2-3,.,.,TRBV7-9,CASSVNPRRQRTDTQYF
TRBJ2-7,.,.,TRBV4-1,CASTLDEQYF
TRBJ1-1,.,.,TRBV7-2,CASSLVAGLGEAFF
TRBJ1-5,.,.,TRBV27,CASSSRVASNQPQHF
TRBJ2-3,TRBD2,.,TRBV5-1,CASTAGGGTDTQYF
TRBJ2-7,TRBD2,once,TRBV5-1,CASSLVGSGGSEQYF
TRBJ2-4,.,.,TRBV7-2,CASTRGGKNIQYF
TRBJ2-3,TRBD2,.,TRBV11-3,CASSLDERGRIDTQYF
TRBJ2-2,TRBD2,once,TRBV10-3,CAISGTWGGNTGELFF
TRBJ2-7,TRBD1,.,TRBV28,CASTGQGAYEQYF
TRBJ1-3,.,.,TRBV2,CASTKDLRTTGTYSGNTIYF
TRBJ2-7,TRBD1,once,TRBV14,CASSQQGQARVYEQYF
TRBJ2-1,TRBD2,.,TRBV10-3,CAISRTSGRRDEQFF
TRBJ2-4,.,.,TRBV5-1,CASSTDTRAKNIQYF
TRBJ2-6,TRBD1,.,TRBV7-9,CASGMTGGNSGANVLTF
TRBJ2-7,TRBD2,.,TRBV19,CASSTQAGNYEQYF
TRBJ2-1,.,.,TRBV13,CASSFKLSNEQFF
TRBJ2-2,.,.,TRBV11-2,CASSLGQQNTGELFF
TRBJ2-7,.,.,TRBV5-6,CASSLDRTTYEQYF
TRBJ2-7,TRBD2,.,TRBV11-3,CASSGGGYEQYF
TRBJ2-3,TRBD2,.,TRBV7-8,CASKIMTSGDTQYF
TRBJ2-3,TRBD1,.,TRBV5-1,CASSLAFVGQGSPDTQYF
TRBJ2-1,.,.,TRBV5-6,CASSLPGTEYNEQFF
TRBJ2-7,TRBD2,.,TRBV28,CAIRRPGGPGEQYF
TRBJ1-5,.,.,TRBV4-1,CASSLNPGGHSNQPQHF
TRBJ2-1,TRBD2,once,TRBV2,CASSGLAGVPNEQFF